This TCR beta chain was sequenced for a study of blood T cells in healthy people across ages. PCR was performed a second time for 7 to 11 cycles using a sample-barcoded 5' primer and a J-beta primer mix. Each CDR3 protein gets one entry after TCRdb re-called the 5' RACE reads with MiXCR. Found here are around 870,000 distinct CDR3 sequences, 25% to 30% of them singletons; the top ten hold 17%. The germline V gene encodes CDR1 DFQATT and CDR2 SNEGSKA (reference sequence). The CDR3 is 14 residues long. V was trimmed by 2 bases and J by 0 bases, leaving 8 bases between them. This clonotype appeared a few times.

This clonotype was obtained from an elderly woman in good health. V and J are TRBV20-1 and TRBJ1-3, with D tentatively TRBD1 (5 bases). Sequencing was done on a sample of blood. The DNA for the CDR3 is TGCAGTGCTAGACCCGACAGCTCTGGAAACACCATATATTTT. Encoded protein: CSARPDSSGNTIYF.